This T cell receptor (beta chain) was documented in a study of blood T cell repertoires in COVID-19. In the study overall: Samples of COVID-19 (acute and convalescent) were obtained from the United States, Italy and Spain.

Original processing methods: For nucleated cells, counts were estimated from reference gene primer amplification. Sequencing used immunoSEQ multiplex PCR; TCRdb keeps in-frame clones, though not all of them. The V and J calls and clone size come from that table; D and trimming were worked out from the DNA. The sample lists 150,000 to 200,000 clones, about 85% occurring once. In germline, CDR1 is SGHKS, CDR2 YYEKEE (reference sequence). The CDR3 extends over 15 amino acids. After removal of 3 bases from V and 4 bases from J, the junction contained 7 bases not matched to a gene. The source material was peripheral blood. This receptor was identified in a woman older than 75 in a cohort sampled during active or convalescent COVID-19. This chain joins TRBV5-5 and TRBJ1-5; TRBD1 agrees at 7 bases. This CDR3 reads CASSSLPTGNQPQHF. The CDR3 DNA reads TGTGCCAGCAGCTCCCTACCGACAGGGAATCAGCCCCAGCATTTT.